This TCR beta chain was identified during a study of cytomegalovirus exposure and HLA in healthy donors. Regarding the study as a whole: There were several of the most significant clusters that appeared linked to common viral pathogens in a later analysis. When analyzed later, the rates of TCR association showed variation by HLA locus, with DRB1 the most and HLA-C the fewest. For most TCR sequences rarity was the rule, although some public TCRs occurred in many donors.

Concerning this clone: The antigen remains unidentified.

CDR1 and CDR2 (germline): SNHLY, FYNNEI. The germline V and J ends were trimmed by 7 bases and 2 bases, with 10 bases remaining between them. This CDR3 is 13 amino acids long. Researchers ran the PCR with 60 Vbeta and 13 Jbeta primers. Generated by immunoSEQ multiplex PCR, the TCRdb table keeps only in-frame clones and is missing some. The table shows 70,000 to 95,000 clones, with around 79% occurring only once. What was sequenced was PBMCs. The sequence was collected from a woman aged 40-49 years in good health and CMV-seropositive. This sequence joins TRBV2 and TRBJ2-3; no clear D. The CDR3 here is CASTPDFTDTQYF. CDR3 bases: TGTGCCAGCACCCCCGACTTCACAGATACGCAGTATTTT.